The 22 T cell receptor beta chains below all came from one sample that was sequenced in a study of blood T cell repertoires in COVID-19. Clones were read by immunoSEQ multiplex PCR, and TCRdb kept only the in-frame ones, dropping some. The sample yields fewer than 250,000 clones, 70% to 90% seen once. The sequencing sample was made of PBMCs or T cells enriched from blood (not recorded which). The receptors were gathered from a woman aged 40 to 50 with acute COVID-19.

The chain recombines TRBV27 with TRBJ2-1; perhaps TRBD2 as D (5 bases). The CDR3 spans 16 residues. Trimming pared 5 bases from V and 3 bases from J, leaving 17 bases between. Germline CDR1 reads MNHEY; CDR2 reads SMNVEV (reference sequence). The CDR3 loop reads CASSLAATKYYNEQFF. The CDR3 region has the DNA TGTGCCAGCAGTCTAGCAGCAACCAAATACTACAATGAGCAGTTCTTC.

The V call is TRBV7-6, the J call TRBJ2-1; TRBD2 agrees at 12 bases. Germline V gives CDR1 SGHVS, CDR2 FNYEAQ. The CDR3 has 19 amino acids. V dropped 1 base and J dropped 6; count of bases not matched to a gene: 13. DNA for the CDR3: TGTGCCAGCAGCTTAGGGAGAGGGGTGACTAGCGGGAGAGTCAATGAGCAGTTCTTC. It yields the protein CASSLGRGVTSGRVNEQFF.

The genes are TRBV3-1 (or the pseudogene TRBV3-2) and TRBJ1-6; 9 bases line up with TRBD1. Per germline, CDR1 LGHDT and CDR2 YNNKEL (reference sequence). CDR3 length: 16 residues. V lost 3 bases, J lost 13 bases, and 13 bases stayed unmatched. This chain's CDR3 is CASSHGDRDSPVPLHF. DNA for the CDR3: TGTGCCAGCAGCCATGGGGACAGGGACTCCCCTGTCCCCCTCCACTTT.

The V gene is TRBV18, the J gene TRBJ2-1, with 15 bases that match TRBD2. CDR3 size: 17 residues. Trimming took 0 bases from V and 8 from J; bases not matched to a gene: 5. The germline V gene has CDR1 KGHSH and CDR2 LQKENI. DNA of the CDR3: TGTGCCAGCTCACCACCGGGACTAGCGGGAGGCGTAGATGAGCAGTTCTTC. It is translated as CASSPPGLAGGVDEQFF.

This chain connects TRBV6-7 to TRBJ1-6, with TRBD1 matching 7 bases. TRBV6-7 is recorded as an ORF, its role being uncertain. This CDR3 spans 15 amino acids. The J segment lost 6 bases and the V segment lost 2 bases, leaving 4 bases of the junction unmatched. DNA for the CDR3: TGTGCCAGCAGTTACCCGGGACAGATTAATTCACCCCTCCACTTT. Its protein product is CASSYPGQINSPLHF.

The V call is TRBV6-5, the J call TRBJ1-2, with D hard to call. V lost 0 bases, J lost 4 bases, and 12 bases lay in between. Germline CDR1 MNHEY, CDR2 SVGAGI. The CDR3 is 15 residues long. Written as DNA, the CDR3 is TGTGCCAGCAGTTACTCGATGCACCTAAGCTATGGCTACACCTTC. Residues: CASSYSMHLSYGYTF.

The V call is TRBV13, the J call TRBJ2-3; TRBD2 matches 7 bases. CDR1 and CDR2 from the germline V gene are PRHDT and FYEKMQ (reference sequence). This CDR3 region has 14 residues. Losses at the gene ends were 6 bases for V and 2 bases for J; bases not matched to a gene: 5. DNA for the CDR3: TGTGCCAGCAGACTCGGGGGGACCACAGATACGCAGTATTTT. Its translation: CASRLGGTTDTQYF.

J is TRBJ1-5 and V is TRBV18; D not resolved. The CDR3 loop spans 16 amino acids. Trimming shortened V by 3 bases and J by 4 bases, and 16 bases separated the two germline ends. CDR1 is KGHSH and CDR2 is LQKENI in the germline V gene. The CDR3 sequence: CASSPLGGLGNQPQHF. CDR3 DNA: TGTGCCAGCTCACCTTTGGGAGGGCTCGGGAATCAGCCCCAGCATTTT.

The CDR3 protein is CASSLEGAHQPQHF. The CDR3, as DNA: TGTGCCAGCAGTTTAGAAGGGGCACACCAGCCCCAGCATTTT. The J gene is TRBJ1-5, the V gene TRBV27; weak D call: TRBD1 (5 bases). The CDR3 has 14 amino acids. CDR1 is MNHEY, CDR2 SMNVEV, per germline (reference sequence). With 2 bases removed from V and 7 bases from J, the gap between germline ends came to 12 bases.

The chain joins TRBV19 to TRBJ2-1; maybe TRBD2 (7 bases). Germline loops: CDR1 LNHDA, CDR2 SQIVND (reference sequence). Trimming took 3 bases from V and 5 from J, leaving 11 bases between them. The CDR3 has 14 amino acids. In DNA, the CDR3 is TGTGCCAGTAGTATGGGGGGGGCTCACAATGAGCAGTTCTTC. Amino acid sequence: CASSMGGAHNEQFF.

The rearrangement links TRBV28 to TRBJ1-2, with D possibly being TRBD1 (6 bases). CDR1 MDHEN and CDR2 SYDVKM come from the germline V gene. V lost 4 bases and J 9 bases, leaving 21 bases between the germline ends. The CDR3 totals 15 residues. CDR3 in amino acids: CASSSPTGTSRSYTF. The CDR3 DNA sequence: TGTGCCAGCAGTTCCCCTACCGGGACAAGTAGGAGCTACACCTTC.

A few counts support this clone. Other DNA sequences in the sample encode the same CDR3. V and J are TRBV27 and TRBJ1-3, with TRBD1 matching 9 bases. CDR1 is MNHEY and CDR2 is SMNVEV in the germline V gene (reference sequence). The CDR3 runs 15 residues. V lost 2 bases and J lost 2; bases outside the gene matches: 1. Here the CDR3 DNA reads TGTGCCAGCAGTTTAAGACAGGGGGCTGGAAACACCATATATTTT. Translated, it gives CASSLRQGAGNTIYF.

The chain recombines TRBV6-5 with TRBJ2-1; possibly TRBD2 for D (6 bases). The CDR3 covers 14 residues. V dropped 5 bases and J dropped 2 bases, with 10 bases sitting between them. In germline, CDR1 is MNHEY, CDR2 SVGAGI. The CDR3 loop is CASSLGGAYNEQFF. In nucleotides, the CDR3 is TGTGCCAGCAGTCTGGGGGGAGCCTACAATGAGCAGTTCTTC.

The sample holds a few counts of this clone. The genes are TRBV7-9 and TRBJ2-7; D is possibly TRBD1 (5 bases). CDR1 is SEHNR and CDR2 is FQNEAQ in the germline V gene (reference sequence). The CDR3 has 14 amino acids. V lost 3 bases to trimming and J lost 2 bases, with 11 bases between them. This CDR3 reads CASSLTAKPYEQYF. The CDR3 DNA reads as TGTGCCAGCAGCTTGACAGCAAAGCCCTACGAGCAGTACTTC.

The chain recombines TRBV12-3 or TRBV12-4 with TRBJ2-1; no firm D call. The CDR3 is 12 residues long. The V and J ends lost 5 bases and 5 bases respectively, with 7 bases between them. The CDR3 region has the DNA TGTGCCAGCAGTCCTCGGGACAATGAGCAGTTCTTC. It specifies CASSPRDNEQFF.

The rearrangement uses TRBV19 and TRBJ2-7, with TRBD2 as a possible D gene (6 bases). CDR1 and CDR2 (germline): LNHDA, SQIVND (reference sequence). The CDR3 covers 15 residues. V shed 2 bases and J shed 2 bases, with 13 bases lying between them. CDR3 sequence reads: CASSISGVDTYEQYF. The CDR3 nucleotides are TGTGCCAGTAGTATATCGGGGGTAGACACCTACGAGCAGTACTTC.

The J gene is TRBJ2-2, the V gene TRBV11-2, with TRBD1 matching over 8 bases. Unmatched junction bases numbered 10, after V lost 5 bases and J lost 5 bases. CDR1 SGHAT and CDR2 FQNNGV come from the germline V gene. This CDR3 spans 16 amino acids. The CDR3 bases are TGTGCCAGCAGCAAACGGACAGGGACCGATACCGGGGAGCTGTTTTTT. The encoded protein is CASSKRTGTDTGELFF.

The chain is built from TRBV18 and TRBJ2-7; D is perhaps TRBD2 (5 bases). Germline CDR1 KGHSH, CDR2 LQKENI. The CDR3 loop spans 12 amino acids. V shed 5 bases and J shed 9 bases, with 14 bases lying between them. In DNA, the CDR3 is TGTGCCAGCTCATCCTCGTCCAGCGGGCAGTACTTC. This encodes CASSSSSSGQYF. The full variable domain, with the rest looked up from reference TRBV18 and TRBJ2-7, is NAGVMQNPRHLVRRRGQEARLRCSPMKGHSHVYWYRQLPEEGLKFMVYLQKENIIDESGMPKERFSAEFPKEGPSILRIQQVVRGDSAAYFCASSSSSSGQYFGPGTRLTVT.

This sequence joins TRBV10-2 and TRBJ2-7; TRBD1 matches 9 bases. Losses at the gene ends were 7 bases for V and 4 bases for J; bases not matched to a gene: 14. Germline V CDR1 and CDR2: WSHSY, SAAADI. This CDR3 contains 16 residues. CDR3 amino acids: CASTERDTGGAYEQYF. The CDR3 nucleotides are TGCGCCAGCACTGAAAGGGATACAGGGGGCGCTTACGAGCAGTACTTC.

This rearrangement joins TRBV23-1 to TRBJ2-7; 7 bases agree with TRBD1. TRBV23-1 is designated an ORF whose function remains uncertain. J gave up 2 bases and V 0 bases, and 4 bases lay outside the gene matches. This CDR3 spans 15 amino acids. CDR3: CASSQSQGIPYEQYF. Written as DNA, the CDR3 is TGCGCCAGCAGTCAATCACAGGGGATCCCCTACGAGCAGTACTTC.

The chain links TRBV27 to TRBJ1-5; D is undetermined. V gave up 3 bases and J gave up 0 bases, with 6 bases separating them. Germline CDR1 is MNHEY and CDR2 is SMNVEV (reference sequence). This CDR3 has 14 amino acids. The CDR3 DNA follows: TGTGCCAGCAGTTTGTCCAGTAGCAATCAGCCCCAGCATTTT. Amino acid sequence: CASSLSSSNQPQHF.

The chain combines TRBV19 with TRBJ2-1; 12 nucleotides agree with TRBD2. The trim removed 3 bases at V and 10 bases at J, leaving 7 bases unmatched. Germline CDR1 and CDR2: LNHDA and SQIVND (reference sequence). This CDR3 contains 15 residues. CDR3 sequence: CASSIGTSGLNEQFF. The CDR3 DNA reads TGTGCCAGTAGTATTGGGACTAGCGGGTTAAACGAGCAGTTCTTC. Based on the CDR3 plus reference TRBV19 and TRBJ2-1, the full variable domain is DGGITQSPKYLFRKEGQNVTLSCEQNLNHDAMYWYRQDPGQGLRLIYYSQIVNDFQKGDIAEGYSVSREKKESFPLTVTSAQKNPTAFYLCASSIGTSGLNEQFFGPGTRLTVL.